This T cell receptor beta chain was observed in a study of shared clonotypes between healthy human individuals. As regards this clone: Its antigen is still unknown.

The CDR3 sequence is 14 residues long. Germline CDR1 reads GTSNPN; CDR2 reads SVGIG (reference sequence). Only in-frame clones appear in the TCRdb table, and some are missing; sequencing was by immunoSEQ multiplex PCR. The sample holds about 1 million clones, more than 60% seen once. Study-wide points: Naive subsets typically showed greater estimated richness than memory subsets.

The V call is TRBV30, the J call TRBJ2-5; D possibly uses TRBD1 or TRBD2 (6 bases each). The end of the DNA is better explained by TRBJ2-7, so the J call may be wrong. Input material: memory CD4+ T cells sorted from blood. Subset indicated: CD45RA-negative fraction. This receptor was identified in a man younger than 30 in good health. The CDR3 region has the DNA TGTGCCTGGAGTGTCGGAGGGGGCTCCTACGAGCAGTACTTC. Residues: CAWSVGGGSYEQYF.